These 5 T cell receptor beta chains were all obtained from the same sample, sequenced in a study of blood T cell repertoires in COVID-19. This table comes from immunoSEQ multiplex PCR, and its TCRdb copy is limited to in-frame clones, with some not included. This repertoire shows about 64,000 clones, 86% found once; its top ten account for 0.9% to 1.5%. The sequenced material came from peripheral blood. These receptors came from a man aged 40-49 years with acute or convalescent COVID-19.

In this sample, this clone turned up once. V and J are TRBV14 and TRBJ1-1, with a possible D match to TRBD1 (5 bases). Germline V gene lookup returns CDR1 SGHDN and CDR2 FVKESK. This CDR3 spans 16 amino acids. V was trimmed by 3 bases and J by 1 base, leaving 15 bases between them. This chain's CDR3 is CASSHFSVRGNTEAFF. CDR3 nucleotides: TGTGCCAGCAGCCATTTCTCAGTAAGGGGGAACACTGAAGCTTTCTTT.

CDR3 sequence (DNA): TGTGCCAGCAGCTTGAGAAGCGGGGGCAACACCGGGGAGCTGTTTTTT. Amino acids: CASSLRSGGNTGELFF. The chain carries TRBV5-4 and TRBJ2-2; 8 positions match TRBD2. V was clipped by 1 base and J by 2 bases; unmatched bases: 4. The CDR3 sequence is 16 residues long. The germline CDR1 and CDR2 sequences are SGHNT and YYREEE (reference sequence).

The chain has TRBV19 and TRBJ2-3; TRBD2 aligns across 15 bases. The V segment lost 5 bases and the J segment 4 bases; nucleotides outside the gene matches: 10. This CDR3 spans 18 amino acids. Per germline, CDR1 LNHDA and CDR2 SQIVND (reference sequence). The CDR3: CASSGRTSGGAEADTQYF. CDR3 DNA sequence: TGTGCCAGTAGTGGACGGACTAGCGGGGGGGCCGAAGCAGATACGCAGTATTTT. The whole variable domain, filled in from reference TRBV19 and TRBJ2-3, reads DGGITQSPKYLFRKEGQNVTLSCEQNLNHDAMYWYRQDPGQGLRLIYYSQIVNDFQKGDIAEGYSVSREKKESFPLTVTSAQKNPTAFYLCASSGRTSGGAEADTQYFGPGTRLTVL.

The V gene is TRBV27, the J gene TRBJ2-7; 13 bases align to TRBD2. The trim removed 5 bases at V and 2 bases at J, leaving 6 bases unmatched. The CDR3 loop spans 16 amino acids. Germline lookup yields CDR1 MNHEY and CDR2 SMNVEV (reference sequence). The CDR3 bases are TGTGCCAGCAGTCCTGGACTAGCGGGGGCCCCCTACGAGCAGTACTTC. Translation gives CASSPGLAGAPYEQYF.

CDR3 coding DNA: TGTGCCATACAACAGGGGATGGGGGAGACCCAGTACTTC. It translates to CAIQQGMGETQYF. The chain employs TRBV10-3 and TRBJ2-5, with 7 bases matching TRBD1. This CDR3 has 13 amino acids. Germline lookup yields CDR1 ENHRY and CDR2 SYGVKD. V was clipped by 9 bases and J by 5 bases; unmatched bases: 9.